The rows below give T cell receptor beta chains drawn from one sample of a study of T cell repertoires in cytomegalovirus infection. Antigens of these TCRs are unknown. MiXCR, applied by TCRdb to the reads, yields one record per CDR3 protein. The sample has about 100,000 distinct CDR3 sequences, roughly 41% seen once. The sequenced sample was CD8+ T cells from cultured PBMCs, obtained from culture after CMV antigen stimulation. These receptors were collected from a human donor in good health (CMV status not recorded). Some clones in this sample may be carry-over from other donors' samples. Both conserved end residues are part of each CDR3. Each record gives: D gene, V gene, clone size, J gene, CDR3 protein, CDR3 DNA. A D gene is named only where the DNA matches it firmly. Part of the rows lack a size; the others show once, few, many or a class for expanded clones.

-	TRBV7-3	few	TRBJ1-1	CASSPQGSRTEAFF	TGTGCCAGCAGCCCCCAGGGGTCTCGCACTGAAGCTTTCTTT
-	TRBV5-3	-	TRBJ2-3	CASSLDRDPTDTQYF	TGTGCCAGCAGCTTGGACCGGGACCCCACAGATACGCAGTATTTT
-	TRBV5-3	-	TRBJ2-1	CASRIQGSYNEQFF	TGTGCCAGCCGGATTCAGGGCTCCTACAATGAGCAGTTCTTC
-	TRBV12-3/TRBV12-4	few	TRBJ1-5	CASSPQQGSNQPQHF	TGTGCCAGCAGCCCCCAACAGGGTTCCAATCAGCCCCAGCATTTT
TRBD2	TRBV15	few	TRBJ2-1	CATSRDRAGGLDEQFF	TGTGCCACCAGCAGAGATCGAGCGGGGGGGCTCGATGAGCAGTTCTTC
TRBD1	TRBV4-1	-	TRBJ2-7	CASSPRQGSSYEQYF	TGCGCCAGCAGCCCCAGACAGGGCAGCTCCTACGAGCAGTACTTC
TRBD1	TRBV19	-	TRBJ1-2	CASSIERVGDSVYGYTF	TGTGCCAGTAGTATAGAACGGGTTGGGGACAGCGTCTATGGCTACACCTTC
-	TRBV28	once	TRBJ1-2	CASSSNYGYTF	TGTGCCAGCAGCTCAAACTATGGCTACACCTTC
-	TRBV4-1	-	TRBJ2-1	CASSQVVSPPDNEQFF	TGCGCCAGCAGCCAAGTTGTCTCTCCCCCCGACAATGAGCAGTTCTTC
TRBD1	TRBV5-1	-	TRBJ2-3	CASSWPGNRGPTDTQYF	TGCGCCAGCAGCTGGCCCGGGAACAGGGGACCTACAGATACGCAGTATTTT
-	TRBV6-1	few	TRBJ2-7	CASSERQGFYEQYF	TGTGCCAGCAGTGAAAGGCAGGGTTTCTACGAGCAGTACTTC
TRBD1	TRBV29-1	once	TRBJ1-2	CSVEGGTGAFYGYTF	TGCAGCGTTGAAGGGGGGACAGGGGCGTTTTATGGCTACACCTTC
-	TRBV6-6	-	TRBJ1-2	CASSRDTNYGYTF	TGTGCCAGCAGCCGGGACACCAACTATGGCTACACCTTC
-	TRBV5-4	-	TRBJ1-1	CASSFFGGFQAFF	TGTGCCAGCAGCTTCTTCGGGGGGTTCCAAGCTTTCTTT
-	TRBV7-9	-	TRBJ2-7	CASGGKAYEQYF	TGTGCCTCAGGTGGGAAAGCCTACGAGCAGTACTTC
-	TRBV7-8	-	TRBJ1-4	CASSLLTGNEKLFF	TGTGCCAGCAGCTTATTGACAGGAAATGAAAAACTGTTTTTT
TRBD1	TRBV7-8	-	TRBJ2-7	CASSSETGDREQYF	TGTGCCAGCAGCTCCGAGACCGGGGACAGGGAGCAGTACTTC
-	TRBV12-3/TRBV12-4	few	TRBJ1-2	CASSSRDGPYGYTF	TGTGCCAGCAGTTCACGTGACGGGCCTTATGGCTACACCTTC
-	TRBV27	many	TRBJ2-1	CASSSGGGYYNEQFF	TGTGCCAGCAGTTCAGGAGGGGGGTACTACAATGAGCAGTTCTTC
TRBD2	TRBV12-3/TRBV12-4	-	TRBJ2-5	CASSSGGEETQYF	TGTGCCAGCAGTTCGGGGGGGGAAGAGACCCAGTACTTC
TRBD2	TRBV20-1	-	TRBJ2-5	CSARDRGGGAGHLRETQYF	TGCAGTGCTAGAGATCGGGGGGGTGGGGCAGGGCACCTTAGAGAGACCCAGTACTTC
-	TRBV7-9	few	TRBJ1-2	CASTMVPNYGYTF	TGTGCCAGCACCATGGTCCCTAACTATGGCTACACCTTC